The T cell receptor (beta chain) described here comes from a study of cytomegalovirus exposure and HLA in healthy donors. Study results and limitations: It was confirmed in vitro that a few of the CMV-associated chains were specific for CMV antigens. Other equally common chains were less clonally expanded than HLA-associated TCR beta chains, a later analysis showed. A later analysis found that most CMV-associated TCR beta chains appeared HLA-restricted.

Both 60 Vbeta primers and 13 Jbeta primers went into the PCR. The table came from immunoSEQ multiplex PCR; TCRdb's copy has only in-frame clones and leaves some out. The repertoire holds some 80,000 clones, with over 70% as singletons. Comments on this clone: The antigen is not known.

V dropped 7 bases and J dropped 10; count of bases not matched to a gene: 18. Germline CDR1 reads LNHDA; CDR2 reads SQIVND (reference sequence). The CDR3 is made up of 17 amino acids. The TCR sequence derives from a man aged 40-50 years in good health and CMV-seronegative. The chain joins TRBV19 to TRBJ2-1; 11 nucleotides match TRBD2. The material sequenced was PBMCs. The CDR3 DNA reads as TGTGCCAGTACCCATGTTACTAGCGGGAGTTCAGGGGGGGAGCAGTTCTTC. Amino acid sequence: CASTHVTSGSSGGEQFF.